This T cell receptor beta chain originates from a study of OX40 agonist ivuxolimab in advanced cancers. General study findings and limits: Several nonresponders also turned out to have low normalized T-cell clonal expansion.

Per germline, CDR1 SGHTA and CDR2 FQGNSA. CDR3 length equals 14 residues. Trimming took off 5 bases at V and 2 bases at J, with 11 bases between the two ends. A note on this clone: Its antigen is unknown.

Measured with immunoSEQ multiplex PCR; TCRdb has only the in-frame clones, and not every one. Altogether about 21,000 clones are present, 83% being singletons, with the ten largest covering roughly 20%. The chain joins TRBV7-2 to TRBJ2-3; D gene unclear. The specimen comprised CD4+ or CD8+ T cells sorted from blood, sampled in a trial of the OX40 agonist ivuxolimab. The receptor's source is an adult with an advanced solid tumor such as melanoma, head and neck, liver or kidney cancer. CDR3 in DNA: TGTGCCAGCAGCCCGGACCTTGTCACAGATACGCAGTATTTT. Translation gives CASSPDLVTDTQYF.